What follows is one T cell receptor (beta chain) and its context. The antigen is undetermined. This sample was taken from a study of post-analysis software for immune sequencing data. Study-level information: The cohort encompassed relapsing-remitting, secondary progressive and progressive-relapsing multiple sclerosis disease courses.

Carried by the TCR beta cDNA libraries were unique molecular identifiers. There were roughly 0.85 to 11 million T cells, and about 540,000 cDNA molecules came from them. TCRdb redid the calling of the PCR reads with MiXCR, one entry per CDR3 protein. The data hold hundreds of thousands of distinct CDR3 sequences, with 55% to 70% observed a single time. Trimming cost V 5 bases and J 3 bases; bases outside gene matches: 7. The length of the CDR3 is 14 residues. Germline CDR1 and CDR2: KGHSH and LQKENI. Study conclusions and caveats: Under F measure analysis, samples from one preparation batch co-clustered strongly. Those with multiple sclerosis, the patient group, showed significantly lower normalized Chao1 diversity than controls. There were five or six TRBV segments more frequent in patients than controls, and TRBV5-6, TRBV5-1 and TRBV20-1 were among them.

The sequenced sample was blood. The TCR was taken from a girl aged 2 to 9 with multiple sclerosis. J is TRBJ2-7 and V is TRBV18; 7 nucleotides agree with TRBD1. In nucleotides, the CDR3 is TGTGCCAGCTCATCAACAACAGGGGACTACGAGCAGTACTTC. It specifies CASSSTTGDYEQYF.